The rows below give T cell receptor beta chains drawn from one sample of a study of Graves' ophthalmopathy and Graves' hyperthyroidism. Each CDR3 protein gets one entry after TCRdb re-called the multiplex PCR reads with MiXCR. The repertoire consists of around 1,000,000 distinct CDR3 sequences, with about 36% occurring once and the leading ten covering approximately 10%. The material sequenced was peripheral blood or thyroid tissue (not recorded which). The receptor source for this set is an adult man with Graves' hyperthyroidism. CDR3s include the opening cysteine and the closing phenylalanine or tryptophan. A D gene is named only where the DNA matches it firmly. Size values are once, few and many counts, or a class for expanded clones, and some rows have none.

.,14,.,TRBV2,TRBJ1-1,CASSSQQRNTEAFF,TGTGCCAGCAGCTCTCAACAGAGAAACACTGAAGCTTTCTTT
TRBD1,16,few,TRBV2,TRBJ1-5,CASSPGQGEVRQPQHF,TGTGCCAGCAGCCCAGGACAGGGCGAAGTGAGACAGCCCCAGCATTTT
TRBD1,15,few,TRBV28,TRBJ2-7,CASADPGQGIYEQYF,TGTGCCAGCGCCGACCCGGGACAGGGGATCTACGAGCAGTACTTC
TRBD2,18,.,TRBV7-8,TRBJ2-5,CASSLGLAGGLGWETQYF,TGTGCCAGCAGCCTGGGACTAGCGGGGGGGTTAGGATGGGAGACCCAGTACTTC
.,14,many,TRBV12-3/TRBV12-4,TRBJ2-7,CATTDGTGSNEQYF,TGTGCCACCACCGACGGCACAGGGTCCAACGAGCAGTACTTC
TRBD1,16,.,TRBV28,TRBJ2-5,CASSHRDRGFQETQYF,TGTGCCAGCAGTCACCGGGACAGGGGGTTCCAAGAGACCCAGTACTTC
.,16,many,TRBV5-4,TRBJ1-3,CASSLDWGNSGNTIYF,TGTGCCAGCAGCTTGGATTGGGGGAACTCTGGAAACACCATATATTTT
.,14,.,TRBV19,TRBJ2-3,CASRDSRGTDTQYF,TGTGCCAGTAGGGATAGCAGGGGCACAGATACGCAGTATTTT
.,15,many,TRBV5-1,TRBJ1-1,CASSAWSTQDTEAFF,TGCGCCAGCAGTGCCTGGTCGACTCAGGACACTGAAGCTTTCTTT
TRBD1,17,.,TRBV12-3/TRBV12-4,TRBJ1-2,CASSFLGQGARGTGYTF,TGTGCCAGCAGTTTCTTAGGACAGGGGGCGAGAGGGACTGGCTACACCTTC
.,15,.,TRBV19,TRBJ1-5,CASRSDLYSNQPQHF,TGTGCCAGTAGATCGGACCTATATAGCAATCAGCCCCAGCATTTT
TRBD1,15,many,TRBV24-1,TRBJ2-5,CATSDQGQGQETQYF,TGTGCCACCAGTGATCAGGGACAGGGCCAAGAGACCCAGTACTTC
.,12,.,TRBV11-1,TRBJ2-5,CASRLGDETQYF,TGTGCCAGCAGACTTGGGGACGAGACCCAGTACTTC
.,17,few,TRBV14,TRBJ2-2,CASSPDGTVWRTGELFF,TGTGCCAGCAGCCCTGACGGTACAGTATGGAGGACCGGGGAGCTGTTTTTT